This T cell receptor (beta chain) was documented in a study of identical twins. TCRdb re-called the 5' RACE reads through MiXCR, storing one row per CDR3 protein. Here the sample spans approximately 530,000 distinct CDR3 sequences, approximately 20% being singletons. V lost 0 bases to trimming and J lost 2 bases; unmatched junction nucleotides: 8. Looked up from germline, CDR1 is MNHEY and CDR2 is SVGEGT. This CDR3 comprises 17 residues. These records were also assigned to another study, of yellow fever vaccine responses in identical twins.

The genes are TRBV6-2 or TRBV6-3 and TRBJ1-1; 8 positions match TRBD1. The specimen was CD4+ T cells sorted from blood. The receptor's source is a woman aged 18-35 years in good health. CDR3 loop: CASSYSGTGTFNTEAFF. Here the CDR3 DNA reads TGTGCCAGCAGTTACTCCGGGACAGGTACTTTTAACACTGAAGCTTTCTTT.